The 14 T cell receptor beta chains listed next were all sequenced from one sample in a study of Graves' ophthalmopathy and Graves' hyperthyroidism (dated by TCRdb to between 2018 and 2020). Instrument used: Illumina HiSeq 2000. TCR beta CDR3 regions were amplified from RNA transcripts for repertoire sequencing. The first round of RT-PCR was done with HTBI primers and the Qiagen OneStep RT-PCR kit, and was followed by a second round of multiplex PCR, then size selection and purification. TCRdb redid the processing of the public reads, applying fastp at Q25 and MiXCR, and retained in-frame beta chains. Identical CDR3 protein sequences are pooled into one entry, listed with their most common genes and DNA. The sample profile shows 560,000 or so distinct CDR3 sequences; 35% to 45% of them were found once. The ten largest clones capture approximately 4.1% of the sample. Sequencing used peripheral blood or thyroid tissue (not recorded which). These receptors were taken from an adult man with Graves' hyperthyroidism.

This clonotype was recorded at least ten times. The chain combines TRBV7-9 with TRBJ2-7; D perhaps matches TRBD2 (6 bases). The CDR3 has 15 residues. V was pared by 5 bases and J by 0 bases, with 14 bases between. Germline V gene data show CDR1 as SEHNR and CDR2 as FQNEAQ (reference sequence). The CDR3: CASSPAGGTSYEQYF. Written as DNA, the CDR3 is TGTGCCAGCAGCCCGGCTGGAGGGACCTCCTACGAGCAGTACTTC.

The rearrangement joins TRBV11-1 to TRBJ1-1; 7 bases line up with TRBD1. CDR1 is SGHAT, CDR2 FQDESV, per germline (reference sequence). The trim removed 5 bases at V and 4 bases at J, leaving 10 bases unmatched. The CDR3 has 15 residues. CDR3 bases: TGTGCCAGCAGCCCTGGACAGGCGGTTTCCACTGAAGCTTTCTTT. Its translation is CASSPGQAVSTEAFF. Drawing the rest from reference TRBV11-1 and TRBJ1-1, the complete variable domain is EAEVAQSPRYKITEKSQAVAFWCDPISGHATLYWYRQILGQGPELLVQFQDESVVDDSQLPKDRFSAERLKGVDSTLKIQPAELGDSAMYLCASSPGQAVSTEAFFGQGTRLTVV.

This clonotype was counted many times. V and J are TRBV29-1 and TRBJ2-7, with 10 positions matching TRBD1. Germline lookup yields CDR1 SQVTM and CDR2 ANQGSEA. The CDR3 consists of 14 residues. With 5 bases clipped from V and 0 bases from J, the junction kept 4 bases outside the gene matches. The CDR3 coding sequence is TGCAGCGTTCGGGACAGGGGTTTCTCCTACGAGCAGTACTTC. Its protein is CSVRDRGFSYEQYF.

The chain has TRBV19 and TRBJ1-1, with 7 bases fitting TRBD1. From germline, CDR1 is LNHDA and CDR2 SQIVND (reference sequence). Trimming at V came to 9 bases and at J to 10 bases, leaving 14 bases not matched to a gene. The CDR3 totals 13 residues. This chain's CDR3 is CASSLSRDSRAFF. CDR3 coding DNA: TGTGCCAGCAGTTTGTCCCGGGACAGTCGAGCTTTCTTT.

Only a few counts were recorded for this clonotype. This sequence joins TRBV2 and TRBJ1-5; the D gene is possibly TRBD1 (6 bases). Germline loops: CDR1 SNHLY, CDR2 FYNNEI. Between the trimmed V and J ends, which lost 6 bases and 0 bases, there was a span of 12 bases. The CDR3 has 15 amino acids. CDR3 loop: CASRTTGDSNQPQHF. As DNA, the CDR3 is TGTGCCAGCAGGACGACAGGAGATAGCAATCAGCCCCAGCATTTT. Together with reference TRBV2 and TRBJ1-5, the CDR3 gives the full variable domain: EPEVTQTPSHQVTQMGQEVILRCVPISNHLYFYWYRQILGQKVEFLVSFYNNEISEKSEIFDDQFSVERPDGSNFTLKIRSTKLEDSAMYFCASRTTGDSNQPQHFGDGTRLSIL.

Comments on this clonotype: This may arise from a read error, as a much more abundant clone is one base away. The rearrangement links TRBV7-2 to TRBJ2-7; the match to TRBD1 covers 8 bases. This CDR3 comprises 15 residues. Germline values: CDR1 SGHTA, CDR2 FQGNSA. Germline trimming cut 5 bases from V and 7 bases from J; bases unmatched to any gene: 13. The CDR3 protein is CASSQSDRGRDEQYF. The CDR3 nucleotides read TGTGCCAGCAGCCAAAGTGACAGGGGAAGGGATGAGCAGTACTTC.

This clonotype was seen many times. J is TRBJ2-2 and V is TRBV19, with 8 bases that match TRBD1. Germline V gene lookup returns CDR1 LNHDA and CDR2 SQIVND (reference sequence). The CDR3 is 13 residues long. V shed 8 bases, J shed 6 bases, and the junction held 5 bases outside the gene matches. CDR3 sequence: CASRQGMAGELFF. The CDR3 region has the DNA TGTGCCAGTCGACAGGGGATGGCCGGGGAGCTGTTTTTT.

The chain couples TRBV2 to TRBJ2-3, with D perhaps TRBD1 (6 bases). V was clipped by 6 bases and J by 1 base, with 14 bases between them. Germline V gene lookup returns CDR1 SNHLY and CDR2 FYNNEI. The CDR3 has 15 residues. CDR3: CASRLIEGGTDTQYF. The CDR3 bases are TGTGCCAGCAGGCTCATTGAGGGGGGCACAGATACGCAGTATTTT.

This clonotype was picked up many times. The chain couples TRBV29-1 to TRBJ2-2; D is perhaps TRBD2 (6 bases). In germline, CDR1 is SQVTM, CDR2 ANQGSEA. V was cut by 7 bases and J by 4 bases, with 13 bases left in between. The CDR3 runs 13 residues. CDR3 in DNA: TGCAGCGCAGGCTCCGGGGGCACCGGGGAGCTGTTTTTT. Its protein is CSAGSGGTGELFF.

This clonotype was seen ten or more times. The chain is built from TRBV7-9 and TRBJ2-7, with 7 bases matching TRBD1. V gave up 8 bases and J gave up 2 bases; unmatched junction bases: 9. Germline CDR1 and CDR2: SEHNR and FQNEAQ (reference sequence). The CDR3 runs to 14 residues. The CDR3 here is CASSLDRTTYEQYF. The DNA for the CDR3 is TGTGCCAGCTCCCTGGACAGGACCACCTACGAGCAGTACTTC.

This clonotype was seen many times. The rearrangement joins TRBV9 to TRBJ1-2; unclear D gene. This CDR3 has 17 amino acids. Trimming stripped 0 bases from V and 0 bases from J, with 15 bases between. Looked up from germline, CDR1 is SGDLS and CDR2 is YYNGEE. CDR3 amino acids: CASSVGGGGTSNYGYTF. The CDR3, as DNA: TGTGCCAGCAGCGTAGGAGGTGGTGGCACATCTAACTATGGCTACACCTTC.

A note on this clonotype: An end of the junction does not agree with germline; a read error may underlie this. The chain uses TRBV6-9 and TRBJ2-5, with 8 bases lining up with TRBD1. Germline assignment: CDR1 MNHGY and CDR2 SVAAGI. The CDR3 sequence is 14 residues long. The CDR3 loop reads CAISESSGTGTQYF. CDR3 in DNA: TGTGCCATCAGTGAGTCTTCGGGGACAGGGACCCAGTACTTC.

The chain is built from TRBV5-1 and TRBJ2-2, with D tentatively TRBD1 or TRBD2 (7 bases each). This CDR3 is built from 17 residues. Germline V CDR1 and CDR2: SGHRS, YFSETQ. Deletions cut 2 bases from V and 3 bases from J, with 17 bases between. The CDR3 loop is CASSFTGDYGYTGELFF. As DNA, the CDR3 is TGCGCCAGCAGCTTCACAGGGGACTATGGCTACACCGGGGAGCTGTTTTTT.

In the case of this clonotype: Here the CDR3 omits its conserved ending phenylalanine or tryptophan, so a read error is the likely source. Because the CDR3's place on the DNA is in doubt, the DNA is left out and the CDR3 is given as listed by TCRdb. The gene calls are TRBV11-2 and TRBJ1-2. The germline V gene has CDR1 SGHAT and CDR2 FQNNGV. The CDR3 is 11 residues long, counting both termini. This chain's CDR3 is CASSLTSGYSY.